These 13 T cell receptor beta chains were sequenced from one sample in a study of OX40 agonist ivuxolimab in advanced cancers. Profiled with immunoSEQ multiplex PCR; TCRdb holds only in-frame clones, not every one. The sample holds 55,000 to 75,000 clones; just over 85% are singletons and the top ten take under 0.75%. Sequencing was performed on CD4+ or CD8+ T cells sorted from blood, taken in a trial of the OX40 agonist ivuxolimab. The receptors stem from an adult with an advanced solid tumor such as melanoma, head and neck, liver or kidney cancer.

This chain joins TRBV9 and TRBJ1-1, with 8 bases fitting TRBD1. The germline V gene has CDR1 SGDLS and CDR2 YYNGEE. The junction had 7 bases not matched to a gene; V was cut back by 4 bases and J by 5 bases. This CDR3 contains 14 residues. The CDR3 nucleotides read TGTGCCAGCAGCTTCCTGGACAGGGCAACTGAAGCTTTCTTT. Its protein is CASSFLDRATEAFF.

The chain is built from TRBV6-6 and TRBJ1-1; D is perhaps TRBD1 (5 bases). Germline values: CDR1 MNHNY, CDR2 SVGAGI (reference sequence). V lost 2 bases to trimming and J lost 4 bases, with 17 bases between them. This CDR3 spans 16 amino acids. The CDR3 DNA is TGTGCCAGCAGTTACGGAGGTTCAGGGATCGGCACTGAAGCTTTCTTT. Translating gives CASSYGGSGIGTEAFF.

Comments on this clone: This same CDR3 is encoded by further DNA sequences in the sample. This chain joins TRBV30 and TRBJ1-3; no clear D gene. V lost 0 bases and J lost 0, with 6 bases in between. The germline CDR1 and CDR2 sequences are GTSNPN and SVGIG (reference sequence). The CDR3 extends over 14 amino acids. The CDR3 region has the DNA TGTGCCTGGAGTGTAGGCGGCTCTGGAAACACCATATATTTT. As protein: CAWSVGGSGNTIYF.

The chain couples TRBV6-6 to TRBJ1-2; 9 bases are a match to TRBD1. This CDR3 contains 13 residues. The germline CDR1 and CDR2 sequences are MNHNY and SVGAGI (reference sequence). Trimming removed 7 bases from V and 4 bases from J; junction bases left unmatched: 4. This CDR3 reads CASNGQGTYGYTF. The CDR3 DNA sequence: TGTGCCAGCAACGGACAGGGGACCTATGGCTACACCTTC.

The gene calls are TRBV29-1 and TRBJ2-2, with 8 positions matching TRBD1. CDR1 and CDR2 from the germline V gene are SQVTM and ANQGSEA. The CDR3 contains 13 residues. V was clipped by 7 bases and J by 2 bases; unmatched bases: 3. The CDR3: CSAGTGNTGELFF. CDR3 sequence (DNA): TGCAGCGCTGGGACAGGTAACACCGGGGAGCTGTTTTTT.

This clone has a single count. The rearrangement joins TRBV5-1 to TRBJ2-7; 7 bases map to TRBD2. The CDR3 is made up of 17 amino acids. Germline CDR1 reads SGHRS; CDR2 reads YFSETQ. V dropped 0 bases and J dropped 0; count of bases not matched to a gene: 9. In DNA, the CDR3 is TGCGCCAGCAGCTTGGGGGTCAGGGCTAGCGGCTCCTACGAGCAGTACTTC. This codes for CASSLGVRASGSYEQYF. Filled out from reference TRBV5-1 and TRBJ2-7, the complete variable domain reads KAGVTQTPRYLIKTRGQQVTLSCSPISGHRSVSWYQQTPGQGLQFLFEYFSETQRNKGNFPGRFSGRQFSNSRSEMNVSTLELGDSALYLCASSLGVRASGSYEQYFGPGTRLTVT.

This chain connects TRBV18 to TRBJ2-5; TRBD1 aligns across 9 bases. The CDR3 length is 14 residues. J lost 6 bases, V lost 4 bases, and 6 bases had no gene match. CDR1 is KGHSH and CDR2 is LQKENI in the germline V gene. For the CDR3, the DNA is TGTGCCAGCTCACTGGGGACAGGGACTCAGACCCAGTACTTC. This translates into CASSLGTGTQTQYF.

The chain carries TRBV2 and TRBJ1-5; maybe TRBD1 (5 bases). CDR1 is SNHLY and CDR2 is FYNNEI in the germline V gene. Trimming shortened V by 6 bases and J by 5 bases, and 11 bases separated the two germline ends. The length of the CDR3 is 13 residues. The DNA of the CDR3 is TGTGCCAGCAGCCCTGGGGGGGATCAGCCCCAGCATTTT. Residues: CASSPGGDQPQHF.

This clone was recorded only once. The CDR3 bases are TGTGCCACCTCGGGGGGATGGGAAAAGGCCTTGGAGACCCAGTACTTC. Amino acids: CATSGGWEKALETQYF. V usage is TRBV19 and J usage is TRBJ2-5; 7 bases align to TRBD2. The CDR3 totals 16 residues. The V gene end was trimmed by 10 bases and the J gene end by 5 bases; junction bases not matched to a gene: 19. Germline-derived CDR1 and CDR2 are LNHDA and SQIVND (reference sequence).

This clone was seen more than once but under ten times. The J gene is TRBJ2-1, the V gene TRBV30, with 10 bases aligning to TRBD2. CDR1 GTSNPN and CDR2 SVGIG come from the germline V gene (reference sequence). CDR3 length equals 16 residues. Unmatched junction bases numbered 13, after V lost 2 bases and J lost 9 bases. The CDR3 loop reads CAWSLYNSGGASEQFF. The CDR3 DNA is TGTGCCTGGAGTCTGTACAACAGCGGGGGGGCGAGTGAGCAGTTCTTC.

This clone was observed a few times. The chain employs TRBV30 and TRBJ1-2; TRBD1 aligns across 11 bases. Germline values: CDR1 GTSNPN, CDR2 SVGIG (reference sequence). V trimming: 0 bases; J trimming: 5 bases; junction bases outside the gene matches: 8. This CDR3 is built from 16 residues. The CDR3 is CAWSVLRTGGSYGYTF. CDR3 bases: TGTGCCTGGAGTGTACTAAGGACAGGGGGCTCATATGGCTACACCTTC.

The CDR3 region has the DNA TGTGCTAGTGGTTCTTGGACAGAACAAGAGACCCAGTACTTC. Protein product: CASGSWTEQETQYF. V and J are TRBV12-5 and TRBJ2-5; a possible D gene is TRBD1 (6 bases). Trimming took off 4 bases at V and 2 bases at J, with 11 bases between the two ends. The germline gives CDR1 LGHNT, CDR2 FRNRAP. CDR3 length equals 14 residues.

The gene calls are TRBV18 and TRBJ2-7; TRBD2 aligns across 8 bases. This CDR3 has 12 amino acids. V was pared by 4 bases and J by 9 bases, with 5 bases of the junction left unmatched. The germline CDR1 and CDR2 sequences are KGHSH and LQKENI. For the CDR3, the DNA is TGTGCCAGCTCACAGGGACTAGAGGTGCAGTACTTC. This codes for CASSQGLEVQYF.